The TCR beta chain under discussion was sequenced for a study of T cell responses to AZD1222 COVID-19 vaccine. Study-wide results and caveats: Mapped onto spike, vaccine-associated CD4 TCRs spanned it and were dominant at 160-218 and 743-854.

Data came from immunoSEQ multiplex PCR; TCRdb stores just in-frame clones and leaves some out. The repertoire holds approximately 150,000 clones, less than 95% seen once, with approximately 6.3% in the top ten. Germline CDR1 reads LGHNA; CDR2 reads YSLEER. V lost 2 bases and J lost 7, with 18 bases in between. The CDR3 is made up of 16 amino acids. A remark on this clone: Its antigen is not known.

Sequenced material: peripheral blood, taken 28 days after the second AZD1222 dose. The gene calls are TRBV4-3 and TRBJ2-1; maybe TRBD2 (5 bases). The source of this sequence is an adult who received the AZD1222 COVID-19 vaccine. The CDR3 DNA sequence: TGCGCCAGCAGCCAAAATCCGACCAGCACGGGGAATGAGCAGTTCTTC. Translating it yields CASSQNPTSTGNEQFF.